What follows is one TCR beta chain and its context. Other DNA variants within this sample encode the same CDR3. The sample belongs to a study of cytotoxic CD8 clonotypes in ibrutinib-treated CLL. The CDR3 is 15 residues long. Germline V CDR1 and CDR2: SGDLS, YYNGEE. V gave up 0 bases and J gave up 5 bases; unmatched junction bases: 3. This table comes from immunoSEQ multiplex PCR, and its TCRdb copy is limited to in-frame clones, with some not included. This sample carries 150,000 to 200,000 clones, more than 70% of them seen once, and the ten largest clones take around 3.1%. The input for sequencing was PBMCs, taken at disease progression, from a patient treated with ibrutinib. This TCR came from a human donor with chronic lymphocytic leukemia. V is TRBV9 and J is TRBJ2-7; 12 bases line up with TRBD1. CDR3 in amino acids: CASSVEGTGGDEQYF. The CDR3 nucleotides are TGTGCCAGCAGCGTAGAAGGGACAGGGGGCGACGAGCAGTACTTC.